A selection of T cell receptor beta chains follows, all from one sample in a study of metastatic and nonmetastatic thyroid tumors. With MiXCR, TCRdb called clones anew from the PCR reads. The data contain around 40,000 clones, approximately 15% of them singletons. The sample was blood. The receptors were gathered from a female donor with papillary thyroid cancer or a benign thyroid nodule (not recorded which). Some clones in this sample may be carry-over from other donors' samples. Each CDR3 is given without its conserved first and last residue. Some rows mark clone size as missing; the rest say once, few, many or name a class of expanded clone.

TRBV10-2	many	TRBJ2-2	ASRSGFSTSGIDPGELF
TRBV28	many	TRBJ1-4	ASSLTGSDNEKLF
TRBV9	-	TRBJ2-7	ASSVVAGVNEQY
TRBV5-1	many	TRBJ1-6	ASSLAHRGNNSPLH
TRBV5-1	many	TRBJ1-4	ASSLLGTATNEKLF
TRBV19	many	TRBJ1-1	ASSTGYTEAF
TRBV5-4	many	TRBJ1-5	ASSSGTGQYSNQPQH
TRBV7-9	many	TRBJ2-1	ASSPGTSNEQF
TRBV11-3	many	TRBJ2-3	ASSLVFRTFGTDTQY
TRBV28	medium-sized	TRBJ2-2	ASSFSGALTEELF
TRBV24-1	many	TRBJ2-5	ATSDGGAGGETQY
TRBV6-2/TRBV6-3	many	TRBJ1-1	ASSYAPPGTEAF
TRBV6-1	few	TRBJ2-2	ASSVGLAEHTGELF
TRBV6-4	many	TRBJ2-7	ASIRSGRAERTYEQY
TRBV28	many	TRBJ1-5	ASSSLVGFSNQPQH
TRBV2	many	TRBJ2-1	ASRLAGGPGEQF
TRBV5-1	-	TRBJ2-7	ASSFREDRGLYEQY
TRBV15	many	TRBJ1-3	ATLWVEEGPNGNTIY
TRBV28	few	TRBJ2-3	ASGGSVRISTDTHY
TRBV24-1	-	TRBJ2-7	ATRVGTREYEQY
TRBV28	many	TRBJ2-7	ASRERDRWSEQY
TRBV2	few	TRBJ2-6	ASSEGAGANVLT
TRBV6-4	many	TRBJ1-5	ASSVDLGQQPQH
TRBV11-2	many	TRBJ2-1	ASSSPGGGEQF
TRBV2	many	TRBJ2-1	ASRAGLRGGQF
TRBV24-1	many	TRBJ2-1	ATSEGTSGRNEQF
TRBV7-9	-	TRBJ2-2	ASRPGTANTGELF
TRBV20-1	many	TRBJ1-1	SAPPTLMNTEAF
TRBV5-5	many	TRBJ1-1	ASRQGVGTANTEAF
TRBV20-1	many	TRBJ1-1	SARGQSFTEAF
TRBV6-1	-	TRBJ2-2	ASSERRDRAWGGELF
TRBV2	many	TRBJ2-2	ASIGTARTGELF
TRBV19	-	TRBJ1-2	ASKDGNYGYT
TRBV7-9	many	TRBJ1-2	ASSFTGQGGYGYT
TRBV6-5	-	TRBJ1-1	ASSYRGPTEAF
TRBV20-1	-	TRBJ1-3	SAKSPVPKGNTIY
TRBV27	medium-sized	TRBJ2-2	ASTPGLAGVRNTGELF
TRBV10-3	many	TRBJ2-1	AISESERGTHNEQF
TRBV28	few	TRBJ2-7	ASSPSWGDEQY
TRBV5-1	many	TRBJ2-1	ASSLEVGNEQF
TRBV6-1	medium-sized	TRBJ2-2	ASRTSGSVTGELF
TRBV27	medium-sized	TRBJ1-2	ASSLQGGGSYGYT
TRBV27	-	TRBJ1-2	ASSQTGFRCYT
TRBV5-1	many	TRBJ1-2	ASSLAQGGRGYT
TRBV12-3/TRBV12-4	many	TRBJ2-3	ASRKAFGRSDTQY
TRBV12-3/TRBV12-4	many	TRBJ2-5	ASSFGETQY
TRBV5-1	-	TRBJ2-5	ASSSGVQETQY
TRBV11-1	once	TRBJ2-1	ASSLAQDLAGLGNEQF
TRBV9	many	TRBJ2-1	ASSVGAGIGVNEQF
TRBV2	many	TRBJ1-6	ASSGTVSGSPLH
TRBV25-1	many	TRBJ1-1	ASSELGKVTEAF
TRBV12-3/TRBV12-4	-	TRBJ1-5	ASTPNSNQPQH
TRBV5-1	-	TRBJ2-3	ASSSGDRGSTDTQY
TRBV24-1	many	TRBJ2-3	ATSELTSGRTDTQY